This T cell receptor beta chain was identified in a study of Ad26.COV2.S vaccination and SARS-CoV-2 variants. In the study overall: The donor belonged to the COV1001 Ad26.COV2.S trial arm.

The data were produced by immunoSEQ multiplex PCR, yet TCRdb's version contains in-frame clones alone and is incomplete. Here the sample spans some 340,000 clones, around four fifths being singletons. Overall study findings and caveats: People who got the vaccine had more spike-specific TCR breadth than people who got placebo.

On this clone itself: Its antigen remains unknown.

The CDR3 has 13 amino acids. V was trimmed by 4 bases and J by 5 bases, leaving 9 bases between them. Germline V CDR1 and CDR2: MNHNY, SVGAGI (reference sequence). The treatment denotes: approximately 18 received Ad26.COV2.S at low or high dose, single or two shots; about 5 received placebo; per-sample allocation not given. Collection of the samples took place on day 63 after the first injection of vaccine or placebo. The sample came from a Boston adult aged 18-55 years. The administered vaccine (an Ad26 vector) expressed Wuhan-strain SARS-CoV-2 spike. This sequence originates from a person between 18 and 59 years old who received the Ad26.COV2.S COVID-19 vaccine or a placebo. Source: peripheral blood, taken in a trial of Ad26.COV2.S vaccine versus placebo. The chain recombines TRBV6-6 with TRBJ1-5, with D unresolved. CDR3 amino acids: CASSLTDDQPQHF. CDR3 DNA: TGTGCCAGCAGTTTAACAGACGATCAGCCCCAGCATTTT.